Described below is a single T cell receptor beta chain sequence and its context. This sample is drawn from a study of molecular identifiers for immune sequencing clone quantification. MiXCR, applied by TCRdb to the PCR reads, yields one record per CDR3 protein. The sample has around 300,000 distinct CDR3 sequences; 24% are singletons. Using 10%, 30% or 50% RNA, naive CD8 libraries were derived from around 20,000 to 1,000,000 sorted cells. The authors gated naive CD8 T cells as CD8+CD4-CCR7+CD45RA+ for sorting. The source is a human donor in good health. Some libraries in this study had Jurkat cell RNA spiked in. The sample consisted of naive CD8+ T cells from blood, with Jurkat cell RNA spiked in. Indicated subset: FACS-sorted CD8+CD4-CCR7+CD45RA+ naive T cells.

In DNA form, the CDR3 reads TGCAGTGCTAGGTCACGGGAGCGCACAGATACGCAGTATTTT. Its translation: CSARSRERTDTQYF. J is TRBJ2-3 and V is TRBV20-1; possible D gene TRBD2, 6 bases. The CDR3 totals 14 residues. CDR1 DFQATT and CDR2 SNEGSKA come from the germline V gene (reference sequence). V lost 3 bases and J lost 1, with 11 bases in between.